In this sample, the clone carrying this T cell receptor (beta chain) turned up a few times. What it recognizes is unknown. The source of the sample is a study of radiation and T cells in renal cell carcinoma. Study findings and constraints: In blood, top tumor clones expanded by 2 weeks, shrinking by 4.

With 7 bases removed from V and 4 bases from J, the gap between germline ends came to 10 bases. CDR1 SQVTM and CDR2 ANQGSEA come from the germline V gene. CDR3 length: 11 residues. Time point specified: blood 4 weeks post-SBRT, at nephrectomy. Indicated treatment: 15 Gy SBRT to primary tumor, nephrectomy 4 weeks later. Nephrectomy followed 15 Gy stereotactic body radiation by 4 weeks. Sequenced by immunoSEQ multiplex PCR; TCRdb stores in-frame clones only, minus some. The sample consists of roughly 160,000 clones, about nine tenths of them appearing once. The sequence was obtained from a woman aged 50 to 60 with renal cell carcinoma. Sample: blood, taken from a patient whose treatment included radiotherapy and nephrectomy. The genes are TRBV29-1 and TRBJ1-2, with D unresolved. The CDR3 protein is CSAEGSYGYTF. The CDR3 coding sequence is TGCAGCGCAGAGGGAAGCTATGGCTACACCTTC.